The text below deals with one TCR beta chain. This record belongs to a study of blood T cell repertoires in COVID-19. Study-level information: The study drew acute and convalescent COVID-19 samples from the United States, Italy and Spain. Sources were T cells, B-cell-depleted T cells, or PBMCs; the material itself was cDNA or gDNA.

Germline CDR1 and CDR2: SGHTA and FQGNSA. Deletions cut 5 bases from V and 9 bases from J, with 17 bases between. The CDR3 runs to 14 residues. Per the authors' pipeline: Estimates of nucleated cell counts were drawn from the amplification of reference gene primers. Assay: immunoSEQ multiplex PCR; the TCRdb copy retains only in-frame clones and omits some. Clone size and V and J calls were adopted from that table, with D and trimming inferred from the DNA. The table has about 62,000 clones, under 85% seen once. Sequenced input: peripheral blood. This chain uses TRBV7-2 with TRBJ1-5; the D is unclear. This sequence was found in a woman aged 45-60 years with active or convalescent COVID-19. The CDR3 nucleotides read TGTGCCAGCAGCCTCCCGGCGGGGTACCCGCCCCAGCATTTT. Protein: CASSLPAGYPPQHF. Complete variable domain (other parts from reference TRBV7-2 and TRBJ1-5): GAGVSQSPSNKVTEKGKDVELRCDPISGHTALYWYRQSLGQGLEFLIYFQGNSAPDKSGLPSDRFSAERTGGSVSTLTIQRTQQEDSAVYLCASSLPAGYPPQHFGDGTRLSIL.